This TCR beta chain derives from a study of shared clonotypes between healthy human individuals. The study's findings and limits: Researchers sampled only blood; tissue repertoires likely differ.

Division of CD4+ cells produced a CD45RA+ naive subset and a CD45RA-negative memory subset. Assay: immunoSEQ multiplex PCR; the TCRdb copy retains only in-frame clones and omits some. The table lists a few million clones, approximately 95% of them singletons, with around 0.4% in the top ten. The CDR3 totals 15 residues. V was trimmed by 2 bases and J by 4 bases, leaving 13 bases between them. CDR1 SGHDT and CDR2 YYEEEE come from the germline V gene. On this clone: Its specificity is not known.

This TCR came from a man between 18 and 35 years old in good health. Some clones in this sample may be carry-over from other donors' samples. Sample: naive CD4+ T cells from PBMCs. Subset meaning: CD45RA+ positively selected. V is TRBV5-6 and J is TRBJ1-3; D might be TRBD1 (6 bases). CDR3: CASSLGRGLGNTIYF. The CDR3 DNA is TGTGCCAGCAGCTTAGGCAGGGGATTGGGAAACACCATATATTTT.